Shown below are 2 T cell receptor beta chains from a single sample sequenced in a study of identical twins. TCRdb processed the 5' RACE reads anew with MiXCR; each CDR3 protein has one entry. The table lists over 500,000 distinct CDR3 sequences, roughly a fifth of them singletons, with 0.91% in the top ten. Separately, the same data were catalogued under a study of T cells expressing NK-cell markers.

Sample: CD4+ T cells sorted from blood. The receptors shown here come from a woman aged 18-35 years in good health.

This chain uses TRBV7-8 with TRBJ2-1; unclear D gene. The germline V gene has CDR1 SGHVS and CDR2 FQNEAQ. This CDR3 spans 16 amino acids. Trimming removed 6 bases at V and 1 base at J, with 16 bases between. CDR3 DNA: TGTGCCAGCAGGGGTAGTGGCGGTTCTTCCTACAATGAGCAGTTCTTC. Protein: CASRGSGGSSYNEQFF.

The chain has TRBV4-3 and TRBJ2-1, with 9 bases identical to TRBD2. V lost 0 bases, J lost 2 bases, and 5 bases stayed unmatched. Germline V gives CDR1 LGHNA, CDR2 YSLEER. CDR3 size: 17 residues. CDR3 DNA sequence: TGCGCCAGCAGCCAAGATTTCTTAGCGGGAGCCTACAATGAGCAGTTCTTC. Its protein is CASSQDFLAGAYNEQFF.